This T cell receptor (beta chain) was recorded in a study of blood T cell repertoires in COVID-19. TCRdb's copy holds only in-frame clones and misses some; the assay was immunoSEQ multiplex PCR. The table shows 100,000 to 150,000 clones, with more than 70% occurring only once. This CDR3 region has 14 residues. V was pared by 0 bases and J by 1 base, with 7 bases between. Germline-derived CDR1 and CDR2 are SGHRS and YFSETQ. The specimen sequenced was peripheral blood. V and J are TRBV5-1 and TRBJ2-5, with D unclear. The source of this sequence is a woman aged 80 or over with acute or convalescent COVID-19. This chain's CDR3 is CASSLDQIQETQYF. As DNA, the CDR3 is TGCGCCAGCAGCTTGGACCAGATCCAAGAGACCCAGTACTTC.